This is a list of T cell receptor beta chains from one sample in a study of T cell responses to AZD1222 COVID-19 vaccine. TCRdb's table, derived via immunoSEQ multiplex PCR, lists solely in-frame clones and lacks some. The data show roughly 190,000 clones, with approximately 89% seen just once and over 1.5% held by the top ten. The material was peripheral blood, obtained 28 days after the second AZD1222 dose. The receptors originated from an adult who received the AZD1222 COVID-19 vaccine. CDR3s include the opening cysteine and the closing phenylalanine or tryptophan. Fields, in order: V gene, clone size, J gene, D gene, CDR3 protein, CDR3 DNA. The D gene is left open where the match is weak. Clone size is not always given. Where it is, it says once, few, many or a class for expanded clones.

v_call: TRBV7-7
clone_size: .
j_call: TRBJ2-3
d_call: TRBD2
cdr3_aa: CASSLGLAYTDTQYF
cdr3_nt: TGTGCTAGCAGCTTAGGACTAGCGTACACAGATACGCAGTATTTT

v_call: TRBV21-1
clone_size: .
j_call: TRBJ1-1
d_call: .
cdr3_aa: CASSDVVATHRTEAFF
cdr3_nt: TGTGCCAGCAGTGATGTTGTAGCTACACATCGCACTGAAGCTTTCTTT

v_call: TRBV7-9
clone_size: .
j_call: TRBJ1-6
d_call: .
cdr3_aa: CASSFPQAANSPLHF
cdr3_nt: TGTGCCAGCAGCTTCCCACAGGCAGCCAATTCACCCCTCCACTTT

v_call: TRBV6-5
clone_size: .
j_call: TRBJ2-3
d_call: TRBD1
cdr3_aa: CASRQGRTTDTQYF
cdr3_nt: TGTGCCAGTAGACAGGGAAGAACTACAGATACGCAGTATTTT

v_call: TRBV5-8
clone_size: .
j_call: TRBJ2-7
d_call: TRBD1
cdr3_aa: CAIRDRGAYEQYF
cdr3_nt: TGTGCCATCCGGGACAGGGGCGCCTACGAGCAGTACTTC

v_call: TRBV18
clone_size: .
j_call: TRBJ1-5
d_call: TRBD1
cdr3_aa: CASSPEGTGKIPQHF
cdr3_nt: TGTGCCAGCTCACCGGAAGGGACAGGGAAAATTCCCCAGCATTTT

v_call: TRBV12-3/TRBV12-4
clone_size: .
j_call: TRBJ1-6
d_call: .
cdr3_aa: CASSLGGNSPLHF
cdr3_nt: TGTGCCAGCAGCCTAGGGGGAAATTCACCCCTCCACTTT

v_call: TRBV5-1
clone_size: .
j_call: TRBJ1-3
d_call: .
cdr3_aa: CASSLAVGRGNTIYF
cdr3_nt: TGCGCCAGCAGCTTGGCCGTGGGCCGTGGAAACACCATATATTTT

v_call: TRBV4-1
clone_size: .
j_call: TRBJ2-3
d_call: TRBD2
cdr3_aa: CASSQLGLAGGPGVSDTQYF
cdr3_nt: TGCGCCAGCAGCCAACTGGGACTAGCGGGAGGGCCGGGTGTTTCAGATACGCAGTATTTT

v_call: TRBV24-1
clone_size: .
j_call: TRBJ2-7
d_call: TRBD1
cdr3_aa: CATSDSRTGGYEQYF
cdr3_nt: TGTGCCACCAGTGATTCCCGGACAGGAGGCTACGAGCAGTACTTC

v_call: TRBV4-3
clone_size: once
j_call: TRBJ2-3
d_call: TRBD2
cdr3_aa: CASSQGTSGHTDTQYF
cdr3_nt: TGCGCCAGCAGCCAAGGGACTAGCGGGCACACAGATACGCAGTATTTT

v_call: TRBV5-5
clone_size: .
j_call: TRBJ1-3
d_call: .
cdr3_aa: CASGLQGTGNTIYF
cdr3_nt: TGTGCCAGCGGCCTACAGGGAACTGGAAACACCATATATTTT

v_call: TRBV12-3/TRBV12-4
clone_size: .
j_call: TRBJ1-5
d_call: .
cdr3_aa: CASSLRGNQPQHF
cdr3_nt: TGTGCCAGCAGTTTAAGGGGAAATCAGCCCCAGCATTTT

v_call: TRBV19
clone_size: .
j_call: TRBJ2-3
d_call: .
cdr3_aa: CASSIEPHRTDTQYF
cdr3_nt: TGTGCCAGTAGTATTGAACCTCATCGCACAGATACGCAGTATTTT